Listed here is a single T cell receptor (beta chain). Authors' analysis steps: Reference gene primer amplification in the assay estimated nucleated cell counts. Libraries were prepared by immunoSEQ multiplex PCR; TCRdb keeps only in-frame clonotypes and omits some of them. D and trimming were read from the DNA, whereas the V and J calls and clone size are those reported in that table. This table holds fewer than 90,000 clones, 88% found once. This sample is drawn from a study of blood T cell repertoires in COVID-19. Study-level background: Specimens from acute and convalescent COVID-19 originated in the United States, Italy and Spain. Sources were T cells, B-cell-depleted T cells, or PBMCs; the material itself was cDNA or gDNA.

This CDR3 is 14 amino acids long. The TCR was taken from a man aged 55 to 70 with acute or convalescent COVID-19. The sample consisted of peripheral blood. This sequence joins TRBV21-1 and TRBJ1-2; the table calls TRBD1, which could not be checked here. TRBV21-1 is flagged as a pseudogene. In DNA, the CDR3 is TGTGCCAGCAGCCCCTTGACAGGGGGGTATGGCTACACCTTC. This sequence encodes CASSPLTGGYGYTF.